The T cell receptor (beta chain) under discussion was sequenced for a study of cytomegalovirus exposure and HLA in healthy donors. Study-wide results and caveats: HLA alleles showed associations with around 15,000 TCR beta sequences in a later analysis, at a 0.05 false discovery rate. In an earlier analysis, in roughly 600 donors, most V segments appeared productive either ~87% or ~30% of the time.

In regard to this clone: What it recognizes is unknown.

The PCR used 60 Vbeta and 13 Jbeta primers. Authors' analysis steps: In a later analysis, of 80 million or so unique beta chains, 9 million to 11 million appeared in at least two donors. Sequencing was performed with immunoSEQ multiplex PCR; in TCRdb, only in-frame clones are kept and a portion is missing. The V and J calls and clone size were taken over from that table, and D and trimming were inferred from the DNA. The sample records 200,000 to 250,000 clones, more than 75% being singletons. CDR3 length: 15 residues. The germline gives CDR1 SEHNR, CDR2 FQNEAQ (reference sequence). The germline V and J ends were trimmed by 1 base and 6 bases, with 15 bases remaining between them.

The sequence came from a human donor in good health. This chain joins TRBV7-9 and TRBJ1-2, with D unclear. Sequenced material: PBMCs. In nucleotides, the CDR3 is TGTGCCAGCAGCTTAGGCCCTACCGGGTTGGATGGCTACACCTTC. Its translation is CASSLGPTGLDGYTF.